The source of this T cell receptor beta chain is a study of vaccination and CD4 T cells after COVID-19. For this clonotype: Its antigen is not identified.

Specified treatment: roughly 10-day PBMC culture with coronavirus spike peptide pools or control peptides (ViraFEST assay). Before TCRs were sequenced, ViraFEST expanded antigen-specific T cells with peptide pools. Cultured CD4+ T cells had their DNA profiled by the Oncomine TCR Beta short-read assay. TCRdb used MiXCR to reprocess the PCR reads, holding one entry per CDR3 protein. The table includes about 18,000 distinct CDR3 sequences, under 55% detected once. Trimming cost V 6 bases and J 8 bases, with 13 bases left between them. CDR3 length: 12 residues. The germline V gene has CDR1 SNHLY and CDR2 FYNNEI.

The TCR originated in a human donor who received a COVID-19 vaccine. The sample here was CD4+ T cells from blood, cultured in vitro, taken before SARS-CoV-2 vaccination. This chain connects TRBV2 to TRBJ1-1; TRBD1 is a possible D gene (6 bases). The CDR3 reads CASRERGTEAFF. The CDR3 nucleotides are TGTGCCAGCAGAGAGAGGGGGACCGAAGCTTTCTTT.